This T cell receptor (beta chain) comes out of a study of cytomegalovirus exposure and HLA in healthy donors. Germline CDR1 is MDHEN and CDR2 is SYDVKM. The CDR3 runs 16 residues. Germline trimming cut 2 bases from V and 0 bases from J; bases unmatched to any gene: 4. The PCR ran on 60 Vbeta and 13 Jbeta primers. In the original processing: In a later analysis, some 80 million unique TCR beta chains included roughly 11 million shared by two or more donors. Only in-frame clones appear in the TCRdb table, and some are missing; sequencing was by immunoSEQ multiplex PCR. V and J calls and clone size are copied from that table; D and trimming were computed from the DNA. The table has tens of thousands of clones, around four fifths seen once.

Material: PBMCs. This chain links TRBV28 with TRBJ2-1; 7 bases align to TRBD2. This clonotype was sampled from a man aged 25 to 45 in good health and CMV-seronegative. The CDR3 reads CASSLHTSDSYNEQFF. The CDR3 coding sequence is TGTGCCAGCAGTTTACATACTAGCGACTCCTACAATGAGCAGTTCTTC. Supplemented by reference TRBV28 and TRBJ2-1, the full variable domain reads DVKVTQSSRYLVKRTGEKVFLECVQDMDHENMFWYRQDPGLGLRLIYFSYDVKMKEKGDIPEGYSVSREKKERFSLILESASTNQTSMYLCASSLHTSDSYNEQFFGPGTRLTVL.